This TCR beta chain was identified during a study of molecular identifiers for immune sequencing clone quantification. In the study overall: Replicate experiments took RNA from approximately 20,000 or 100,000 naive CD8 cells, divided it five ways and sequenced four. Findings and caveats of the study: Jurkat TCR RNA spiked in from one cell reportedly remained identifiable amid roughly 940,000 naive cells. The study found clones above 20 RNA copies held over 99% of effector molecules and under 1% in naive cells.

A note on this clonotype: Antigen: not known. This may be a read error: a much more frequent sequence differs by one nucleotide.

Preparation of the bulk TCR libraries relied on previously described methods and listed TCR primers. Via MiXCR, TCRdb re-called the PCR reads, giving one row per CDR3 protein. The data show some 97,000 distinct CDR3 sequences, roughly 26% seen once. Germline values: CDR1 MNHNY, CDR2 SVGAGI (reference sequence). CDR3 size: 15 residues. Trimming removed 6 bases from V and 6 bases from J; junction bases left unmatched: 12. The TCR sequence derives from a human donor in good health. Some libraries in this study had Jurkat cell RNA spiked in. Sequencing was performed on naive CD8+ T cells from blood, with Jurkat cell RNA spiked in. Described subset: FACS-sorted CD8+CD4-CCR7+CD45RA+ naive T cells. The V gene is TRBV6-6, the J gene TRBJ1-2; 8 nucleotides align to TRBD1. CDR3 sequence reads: CASSQAGGGIHGYTF. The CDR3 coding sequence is TGTGCCAGCAGCCAGGCAGGGGGCGGAATTCATGGCTACACCTTC.